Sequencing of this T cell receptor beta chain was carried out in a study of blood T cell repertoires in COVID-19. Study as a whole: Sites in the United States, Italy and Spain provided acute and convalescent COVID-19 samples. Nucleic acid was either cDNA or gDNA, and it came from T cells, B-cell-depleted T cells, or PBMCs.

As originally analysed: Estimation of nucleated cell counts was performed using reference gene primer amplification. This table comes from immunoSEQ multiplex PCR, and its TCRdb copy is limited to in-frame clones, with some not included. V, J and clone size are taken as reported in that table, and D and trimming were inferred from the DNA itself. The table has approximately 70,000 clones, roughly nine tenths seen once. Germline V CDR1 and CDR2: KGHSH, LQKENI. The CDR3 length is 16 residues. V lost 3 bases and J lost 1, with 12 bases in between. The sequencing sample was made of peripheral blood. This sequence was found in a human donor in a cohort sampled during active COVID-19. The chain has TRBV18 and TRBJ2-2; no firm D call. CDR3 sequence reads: CASSPSTNMNTGELFF. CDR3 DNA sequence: TGTGCCAGCTCACCTTCAACCAACATGAACACCGGGGAGCTGTTTTTT. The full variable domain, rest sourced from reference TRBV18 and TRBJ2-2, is NAGVMQNPRHLVRRRGQEARLRCSPMKGHSHVYWYRQLPEEGLKFMVYLQKENIIDESGMPKERFSAEFPKEGPSILRIQQVVRGDSAAYFCASSPSTNMNTGELFFGEGSRLTVL.